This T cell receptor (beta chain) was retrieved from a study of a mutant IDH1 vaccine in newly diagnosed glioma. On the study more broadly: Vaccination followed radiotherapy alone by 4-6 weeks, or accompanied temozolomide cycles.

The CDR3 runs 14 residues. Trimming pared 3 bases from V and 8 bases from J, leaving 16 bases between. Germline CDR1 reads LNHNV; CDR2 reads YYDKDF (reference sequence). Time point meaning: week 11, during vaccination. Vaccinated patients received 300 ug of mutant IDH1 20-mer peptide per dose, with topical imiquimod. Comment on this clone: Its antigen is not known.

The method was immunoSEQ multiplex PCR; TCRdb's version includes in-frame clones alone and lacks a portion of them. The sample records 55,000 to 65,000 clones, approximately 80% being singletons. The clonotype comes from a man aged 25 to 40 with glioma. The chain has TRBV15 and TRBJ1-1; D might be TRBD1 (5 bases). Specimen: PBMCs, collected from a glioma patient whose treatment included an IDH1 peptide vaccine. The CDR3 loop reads CATSRAPLRGEAFF. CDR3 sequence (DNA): TGTGCCACCAGCAGGGCCCCATTAAGGGGCGAAGCTTTCTTT.